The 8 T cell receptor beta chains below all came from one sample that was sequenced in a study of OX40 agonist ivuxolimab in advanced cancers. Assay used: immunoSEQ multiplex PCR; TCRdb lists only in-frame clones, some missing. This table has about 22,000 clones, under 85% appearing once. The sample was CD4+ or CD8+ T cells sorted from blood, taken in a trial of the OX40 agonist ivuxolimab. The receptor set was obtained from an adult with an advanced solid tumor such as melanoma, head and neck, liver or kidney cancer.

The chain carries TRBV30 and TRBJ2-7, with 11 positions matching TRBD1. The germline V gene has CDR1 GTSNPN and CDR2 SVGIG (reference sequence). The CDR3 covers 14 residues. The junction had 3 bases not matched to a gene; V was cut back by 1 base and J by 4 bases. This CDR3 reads CAWSAGTGGYEQYF. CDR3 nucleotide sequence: TGTGCCTGGAGTGCCGGGACAGGGGGTTACGAGCAGTACTTC.

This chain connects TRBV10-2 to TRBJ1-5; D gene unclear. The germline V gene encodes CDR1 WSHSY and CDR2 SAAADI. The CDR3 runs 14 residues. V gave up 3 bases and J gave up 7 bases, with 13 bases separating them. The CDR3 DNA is TGCGCCAGCAGTGAAGGAGGGTTGGGACAGCCCCAGCATTTT. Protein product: CASSEGGLGQPQHF.

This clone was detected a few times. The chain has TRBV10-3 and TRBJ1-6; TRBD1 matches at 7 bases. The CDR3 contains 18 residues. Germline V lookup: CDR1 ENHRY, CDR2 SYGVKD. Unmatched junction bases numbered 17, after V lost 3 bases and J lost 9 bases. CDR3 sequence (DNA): TGTGCCATCAGTGATGGAATACGACAGGGAGTCTTTGGTTCACCCCTCCACTTT. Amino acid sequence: CAISDGIRQGVFGSPLHF.

CDR3 residues: CASNKFRDSYEQYF. CDR3 bases: TGTGCCAGCAACAAGTTCAGAGACTCCTACGAGCAGTACTTC. V is TRBV2 and J is TRBJ2-5; D not certain. The J call is uncertain, as TRBJ2-7 better fits the DNA end. The CDR3 consists of 14 residues. Per germline, CDR1 SNHLY and CDR2 FYNNEI.

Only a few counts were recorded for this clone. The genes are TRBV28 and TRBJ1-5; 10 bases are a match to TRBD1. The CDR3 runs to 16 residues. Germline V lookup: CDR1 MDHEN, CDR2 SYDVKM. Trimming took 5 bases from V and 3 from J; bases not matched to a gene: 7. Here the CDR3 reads CASSKPGTGVNQPQHF. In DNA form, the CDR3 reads TGTGCCAGCAGTAAACCCGGGACAGGGGTCAATCAGCCCCAGCATTTT.

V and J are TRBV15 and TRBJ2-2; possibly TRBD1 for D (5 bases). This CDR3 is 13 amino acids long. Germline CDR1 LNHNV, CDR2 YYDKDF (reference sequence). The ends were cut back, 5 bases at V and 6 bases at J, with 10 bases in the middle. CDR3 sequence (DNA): TGTGCCACCAGCGGCAGGGTATCCGGGGAGCTGTTTTTT. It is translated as CATSGRVSGELFF.

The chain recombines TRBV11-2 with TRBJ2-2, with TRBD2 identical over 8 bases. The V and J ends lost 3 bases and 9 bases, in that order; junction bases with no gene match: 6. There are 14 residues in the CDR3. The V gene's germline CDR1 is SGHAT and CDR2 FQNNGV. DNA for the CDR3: TGTGCCAGCAGCTTCATGCGGGGGGCTCGGGAGCTGTTTTTT. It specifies CASSFMRGARELFF.

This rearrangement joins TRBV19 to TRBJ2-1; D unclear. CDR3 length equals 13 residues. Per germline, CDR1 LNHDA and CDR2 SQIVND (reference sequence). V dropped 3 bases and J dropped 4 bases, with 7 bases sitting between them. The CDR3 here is CASSMGYYNEQFF. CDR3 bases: TGTGCCAGTAGTATGGGATATTACAATGAGCAGTTCTTC.